This is a list of T cell receptor beta chains from one sample in a study of response to subunit inactivated influenza vaccine. One entry per CDR3 protein, called by TCRdb with MiXCR from the RT-PCR reads. The data hold under 550,000 distinct CDR3 sequences, with around 8% observed a single time. Sample: PBMCs from blood, taken around 25 months after vaccination. These receptors were collected from a man aged 50 to 75 who received an inactivated influenza vaccine. CDR3s include the opening cysteine and the closing phenylalanine or tryptophan. The D gene is left open where the match is weak. The size of a clone is reported for some rows only, either as once, few or many, or as a class for expanded clones.

TRBV24-1	TRBD2	TRBJ2-7	few	CATSDFGLAGDEQYF	TGTGCCACCAGTGATTTCGGACTAGCGGGTGACGAGCAGTACTTC
TRBV9	-	TRBJ2-7	-	CASSVDGKGSSYEQYF	TGTGCCAGCAGCGTAGATGGGAAAGGATCCTCCTACGAGCAGTACTTC
TRBV9	-	TRBJ1-1	few	CASSKIPGANTEAFF	TGTGCCAGCAGCAAAATCCCAGGGGCGAACACTGAAGCTTTCTTT
TRBV7-2	-	TRBJ2-1	many	CASSRSADLNEQFF	TGTGCCAGCAGCCGCAGTGCCGATCTCAATGAGCAGTTCTTC
TRBV12-3/TRBV12-4	-	TRBJ2-5	many	CASSSSGTQYF	TGTGCCAGCAGCTCCTCGGGGACCCAGTACTTC
TRBV20-1	TRBD2	TRBJ2-7	-	CSARGTSGDRTYEQYF	TGCAGTGCTAGGGGGACTAGCGGGGATCGGACCTACGAGCAGTACTTC
TRBV20-1	-	TRBJ2-3	-	CSAGQPSGDTQYF	TGCAGTGCAGGGCAACCGAGTGGGGATACGCAGTATTTT
TRBV3-1	TRBD2	TRBJ2-2	few	CASGKIAGDNTGELFF	TGTGCCAGCGGAAAAATAGCGGGGGACAACACCGGGGAGCTGTTTTTT
TRBV18	TRBD2	TRBJ2-7	many	CASSPAGAHEQYF	TGTGCCAGCTCACCGGCGGGAGCCCACGAGCAGTACTTC
TRBV6-5	-	TRBJ2-2	few	CASSYSNSGELFF	TGTGCCAGCAGTTACTCCAACTCCGGGGAGCTGTTTTTT
TRBV6-2/TRBV6-3	-	TRBJ2-3	few	CASSYSNPPGNTRWADTQYF	TGTGCCAGCAGTTACTCGAACCCCCCAGGGAACACACGATGGGCAGATACGCAGTATTTT
TRBV29-1	-	TRBJ2-7	few	CSVERLIASNEQYF	TGCAGCGTTGAGCGACTAATCGCATCGAACGAGCAGTACTTC
TRBV20-1	TRBD2	TRBJ2-2	few	CSATGLAVNTGELFF	TGCAGTGCTACAGGACTAGCGGTGAACACCGGGGAGCTGTTTTTT
TRBV9	TRBD2	TRBJ2-3	-	CASSPGGTSLDTQYF	TGTGCCAGCAGCCCCGGGGGGACTAGCCTCGATACGCAGTATTTT
TRBV20-1	-	TRBJ2-1	-	CSAHLGPELEFF	TGCAGTGCTCACTTGGGCCCGGAATTGGAGTTCTTC
TRBV6-2/TRBV6-3	-	TRBJ2-1	many	CASSPTAGRGQFF	TGTGCCAGCAGTCCCACGGCTGGACGTGGGCAGTTCTTC
TRBV2	-	TRBJ1-5	many	CASSEAPGKGNQPQHF	TGTGCCAGCAGTGAAGCGCCCGGCAAGGGCAATCAGCCCCAGCATTTT
TRBV27	TRBD1	TRBJ1-6	many	CASSRTGVNSPLHF	TGTGCCAGCAGTCGGACAGGGGTTAATTCACCCCTCCACTTT
TRBV10-3	TRBD1	TRBJ1-1	-	CAITRTGSGTEAFF	TGTGCCATCACCCGGACAGGCTCAGGCACTGAAGCTTTCTTT
TRBV9	-	TRBJ2-2	many	CASSVGSGRGPTGELFF	TGTGCCAGCAGCGTAGGGTCGGGACGAGGTCCCACCGGGGAGCTGTTTTTT
TRBV20-1	-	TRBJ2-1	once	CSARDDGVYNEQFF	TGCAGTGCTAGAGATGACGGGGTTTACAATGAGCAGTTCTTC
TRBV20-1	-	TRBJ2-3	many	CSARLVDTQYF	TGCAGTGCTAGACTGGTAGATACGCAGTATTTT
TRBV20-1	-	TRBJ2-2	few	CSARDKAIENTGELFF	TGCAGTGCTAGAGATAAGGCAATTGAGAACACCGGGGAGCTGTTTTTT
TRBV27	-	TRBJ1-6	few	CASSPRQYNSPLHF	TGTGCCAGCAGTCCAAGACAGTATAATTCACCCCTCCACTTT
TRBV7-9	-	TRBJ1-2	-	CASSFMGQGQLNYGYTF	TGTGCCAGCAGCTTTATGGGGCAGGGGCAACTTAACTATGGCTACACCTTC
TRBV5-1	-	TRBJ1-6	few	CASSSGSGHDSPLHF	TGCGCCAGCAGCTCCGGCAGCGGGCATGATTCACCCCTCCACTTT
TRBV4-2	-	TRBJ1-6	-	CASSQGAREFSPLHF	TGTGCCAGCAGCCAAGGGGCCCGGGAGTTTTCACCCCTCCACTTT
TRBV4-3	-	TRBJ2-2	many	CASSRGTLDTGELFF	TGCGCCAGCAGCCGTGGGACACTGGACACCGGGGAGCTGTTTTTT
TRBV7-6	-	TRBJ1-1	once	CASSARAAVRNTEAFF	TGTGCCAGCAGCGCAAGGGCGGCAGTCCGGAACACTGAAGCTTTCTTC
TRBV4-3	-	TRBJ1-5	many	CASSQDYSNQPQHF	TGCGCCAGCAGCCAAGATTATAGCAATCAGCCCCAGCATTTT
TRBV20-1	TRBD2	TRBJ2-3	many	CSARDRLAGAEDTQYF	TGCAGTGCTAGAGATAGACTAGCGGGAGCTGAAGATACGCAGTATTTT
TRBV7-9	-	TRBJ1-1	-	CASSRGPSSTEAFF	TGTGCCAGCAGCCGGGGGCCTTCGAGCACTGAAGCTTTCTTT
TRBV24-1	TRBD1	TRBJ2-2	-	CATSDLPGRGRRTGELFF	TGTGCCACCAGTGATTTGCCGGGCAGGGGGCGGAGGACCGGGGAGCTGTTTTTT
TRBV12-3/TRBV12-4	TRBD1	TRBJ1-5	many	CASRQGASNQPQHF	TGTGCCAGCAGACAGGGGGCGAGCAATCAGCCCCAGCATTTT
TRBV6-1	TRBD2	TRBJ2-4	many	CASSTGLDKNIQYF	TGTGCCAGCAGTACGGGACTAGACAAAAACATTCAGTACTTC
TRBV6-1	-	TRBJ1-5	many	CASRDGTSPQHF	TGTGCCAGCAGGGACGGAACGTCGCCCCAGCATTTT
TRBV10-3	-	TRBJ1-5	few	CAISESNGNQPQHF	TGTGCCATCAGTGAGTCGAACGGGAATCAGCCCCAGCATTTT
TRBV3-1	-	TRBJ2-7	many	CASSPSGVEQYF	TGTGCCAGCAGCCCTTCGGGGGTCGAGCAGTACTTC
TRBV5-1	TRBD2	TRBJ2-3	-	CASSLVGTSPADTQYF	TGCGCCAGCAGCTTGGTCGGGACTAGTCCTGCCGATACGCAGTATTTT
TRBV2	-	TRBJ1-5	few	CASSDYQGEPQHF	TGTGCCAGCAGTGACTACCAGGGAGAGCCCCAGCATTTT
TRBV6-2/TRBV6-3	-	TRBJ2-5	few	CATQPQSGYQETQYF	TGTGCCACCCAGCCTCAGAGCGGGTACCAAGAGACCCAGTACTTC
TRBV4-1	TRBD1	TRBJ1-2	many	CASSPTGGVLGYTF	TGCGCCAGCAGCCCGACAGGGGGGGTATTAGGCTACACCTTC
TRBV7-2	TRBD2	TRBJ2-1	-	CASSSRGLAENNEQFF	TGTGCCAGCAGCTCCAGGGGACTAGCGGAAAACAATGAGCAGTTCTTC
TRBV7-9	-	TRBJ2-3	many	CASSLGGPGDTQYF	TGTGCCAGCAGCTTAGGCGGGCCCGGGGATACGCAGTATTTT
TRBV15	-	TRBJ2-3	many	CATSRDINRGTDTQYF	TGTGCCACCAGCAGAGATATCAACAGGGGCACAGATACGCAGTATTTT
TRBV6-1	TRBD1	TRBJ2-1	few	CASMAGGPGEGEQFF	TGTGCCAGTATGGCAGGGGGCCCTGGAGAGGGCGAGCAGTTCTTC